The 22 T cell receptor beta chains listed next were all sequenced from one sample in a study of CD8+CD57+ T cells in acquired aplastic anemia. Patients sequenced had flow cytometry evidence of CD8+CD57+ cell expansion. The TCR beta profiling, which covered VDJ combination and CDR3 sequence, was carried out using genomic DNA as the template. TCRdb used MiXCR to reprocess the reads, holding one entry per CDR3 protein. The sample carries around 200,000 distinct CDR3 sequences, less than 50% recorded once. Material for sequencing was sorted CD4+, CD8+, or CD8+CD57+ T cells (not recorded which) from PBMCs. Receptors originate from a human donor with aplastic anemia.

By proportion, this clonotype is medium-sized. V is TRBV7-2 and J is TRBJ2-7; D gene unclear. The V and J ends lost 4 bases and 3 bases respectively, with 4 bases between them. The CDR3 is 11 residues long. Germline V gene lookup returns CDR1 SGHTA and CDR2 FQGNSA. DNA of the CDR3: TGTGCCAGCAGCTCCAACTACGAGCAGTACTTC. It specifies CASSSNYEQYF.

Regarding this clonotype: An end of the junction differs from the germline gene, which may be a read error. The chain employs TRBV9 and TRBJ1-1; D ambiguous. The CDR3 is 15 amino acids. The germline CDR1 and CDR2 sequences are SGDLS and YYNGEE. The CDR3 is CASSRFAGGNTVAFF. The DNA for the CDR3 is TGTGCCAGCAGCCGCTTTGCGGGTGGGAACACTGTAGCTTTCTTT.

As regards this clonotype: Compared with germline, one end of the junction differs, possibly owing to a read error. J is TRBJ1-1 and V is TRBV7-3; D not certain. The CDR3 is 12 residues long. CDR1 SGHTA and CDR2 FQGTGA come from the germline V gene. DNA for the CDR3: TGTGCCAGCAGCCTTTTCGCCACTGAAGTTTTCTTT. It encodes CASSLFATEVFF.

The V and J genes are TRBV7-9 and TRBJ1-1; no reliable D call. There are 13 residues in the CDR3. The germline gives CDR1 SEHNR, CDR2 FQNEAQ (reference sequence). The germline V and J ends were trimmed by 8 bases and 1 base, with 11 bases remaining between them. CDR3 loop: CASAGVWNTEAFF. CDR3 bases: TGTGCCAGCGCTGGGGTGTGGAACACTGAAGCTTTCTTT. The entire variable domain, with the rest obtained from reference TRBV7-9 and TRBJ1-1, is as follows: DTGVSQNPRHKITKRGQNVTFRCDPISEHNRLYWYRQTLGQGPEFLTYFQNEAQLEKSRLLSDRFSAERPKGSFSTLEIQRTEQGDSAMYLCASAGVWNTEAFFGQGTRLTVV.

This chain connects TRBV3-1 to TRBJ1-1, with D unclear. Per germline, CDR1 LGHDT and CDR2 YNNKEL (reference sequence). The length of the CDR3 is 14 residues. Trimming removed 1 base at V and 1 base at J, with 7 bases between. Written as DNA, the CDR3 is TGTGCCAGCAGCCAAGGTCAACAGAACACTGAAGCTTTCTTT. It codes for CASSQGQQNTEAFF. The whole variable domain, filled in from reference TRBV3-1 and TRBJ1-1, reads DTAVSQTPKYLVTQMGNDKSIKCEQNLGHDTMYWYKQDSKKFLKIMFSYNNKELIINETVPNRFSPKSPDKAHLNLHINSLELGDSAVYFCASSQGQQNTEAFFGQGTRLTVV.

This rearrangement joins TRBV10-3 to TRBJ2-7; D gene unclear. The V and J ends lost 3 bases and 1 base respectively, with 4 bases between them. CDR1 is ENHRY and CDR2 is SYGVKD in the germline V gene. The CDR3 extends over 12 amino acids. CDR3 residues: CAISDSSYEQYF. For the CDR3, the DNA is TGTGCCATCAGTGACAGTTCCTACGAGCAGTACTTC.

This clonotype came up a few times. This CDR3 reads CATSESGWEGEQYF. The CDR3 region has the DNA TGTGCCACCAGTGAGTCAGGATGGGAAGGCGAGCAGTACTTC. The chain has TRBV24-1 and TRBJ2-7; D unresolved. The ends were cut back, 4 bases at V and 6 bases at J, with 15 bases in the middle. Germline CDR1 and CDR2: KGHDR and SFDVKD. The CDR3 has 14 amino acids.

Only one count was recorded for this clonotype. This rearrangement joins TRBV7-3 to TRBJ2-5; D is perhaps TRBD1 or TRBD2 (5 bases each). Germline CDR1 and CDR2: SGHTA and FQGTGA. With 5 bases removed from V and 3 bases from J, the gap between germline ends came to 10 bases. This CDR3 has 13 residues. CDR3 in amino acids: CASSTRGEETQYF. The CDR3 DNA is TGTGCCAGCAGCACAAGGGGAGAAGAGACCCAGTACTTC.

This clonotype was recorded at least ten times. This chain links TRBV7-3 with TRBJ2-1; 12 bases agree with TRBD2. V shed 1 base, J shed 9 bases, and the junction held 7 bases outside the gene matches. The germline V gene encodes CDR1 SGHTA and CDR2 FQGTGA. The CDR3 has 16 residues. The CDR3 DNA sequence: TGTGCCAGCAGCTTAATGTCTAGCGGGGGGGCCGGTGAGCAGTTCTTC. Encoded protein: CASSLMSSGGAGEQFF.

The CDR3 loop reads CASSVESGGAYEQYF. DNA of the CDR3: TGCGCCAGCAGCGTGGAATCAGGGGGGGCCTACGAGCAGTACTTC. This sequence joins TRBV5-1 and TRBJ2-7; D could derive from TRBD1 or TRBD2 (7 bases each). Germline assignment: CDR1 SGHRS and CDR2 YFSETQ. The CDR3 has 15 residues. Between the trimmed V and J ends, which lost 4 bases and 2 bases, there was a span of 16 bases.

In its sample, this clonotype was seen many times. The chain carries TRBV12-3 or TRBV12-4 and TRBJ2-4, with 8 bases fitting TRBD2. With 6 bases clipped from V and 3 bases from J, the junction kept 4 bases outside the gene matches. This CDR3 is 14 amino acids long. CDR3 protein: CASRTGGVKNIQYF. The CDR3 DNA sequence: TGTGCCAGCAGGACGGGAGGGGTCAAAAACATTCAGTACTTC.

The chain has TRBV2 and TRBJ1-1; no clear D. Trimming cost V 4 bases and J 7 bases, with 10 bases left between them. The length of the CDR3 is 12 residues. CDR1 and CDR2 (germline): SNHLY, FYNNEI. This chain's CDR3 is CASSAMDGEAFF. The CDR3 nucleotides are TGTGCCAGCAGTGCTATGGACGGTGAAGCTTTCTTT.

This chain connects TRBV24-1 to TRBJ2-1; TRBD1 aligns across 8 bases. The CDR3 sequence is 13 residues long. Trimming took 6 bases from V and 8 from J; bases not matched to a gene: 5. The germline gives CDR1 KGHDR, CDR2 SFDVKD. As DNA, the CDR3 is TGTGCCACCAGTCTCAGGGGGCGGGATGAGCAGTTCTTC. Protein product: CATSLRGRDEQFF.

The V call is TRBV7-8, the J call TRBJ2-7; TRBD1 matches 11 bases. The CDR3 is made up of 14 amino acids. CDR1 and CDR2 (germline): SGHVS, FQNEAQ. Losses at the gene ends were 2 bases for V and 6 bases for J; bases not matched to a gene: 3. The CDR3 reads CASSLIGTGGEQYF. CDR3 DNA sequence: TGTGCCAGCAGCTTAATTGGGACAGGGGGCGAGCAGTACTTC. The variable domain in full, completed from reference TRBV7-8 and TRBJ2-7, reads GAGVSQSPRYKVAKRGQDVALRCDPISGHVSLFWYQQALGQGPEFLTYFQNEAQLDKSGLPSDRFFAERPEGSVSTLKIQRTQQEDSAVYLCASSLIGTGGEQYFGPGTRLTVT.

This clonotype was counted at least ten times. The chain combines TRBV9 with TRBJ1-4, with 7 bases that match TRBD1. Germline CDR1 SGDLS, CDR2 YYNGEE. The CDR3 contains 18 residues. V lost 3 bases to trimming and J lost 8 bases; unmatched junction nucleotides: 19. The CDR3 sequence: CASSGPPTQWQGEEKLFF. The DNA of the CDR3 is TGTGCCAGCAGCGGCCCTCCCACCCAGTGGCAGGGGGAAGAAAAACTGTTTTTT.

V usage is TRBV20-1 and J usage is TRBJ2-7; weak D call: TRBD2 (6 bases). CDR3 size: 15 residues. CDR1 is DFQATT and CDR2 is SNEGSKA in the germline V gene (reference sequence). Between the trimmed V and J ends, which lost 3 bases and 2 bases, there was a span of 17 bases. The CDR3 nucleotides read TGCAGTGCTAGCGGTGGTGGTAGCGGCGCCTACGAGCAGTACTTC. It specifies CSASGGGSGAYEQYF.

This chain joins TRBV7-2 and TRBJ2-3; D remains ambiguous. V was cut by 5 bases and J by 11 bases, with 8 bases left in between. The CDR3 extends over 10 amino acids. CDR1 SGHTA and CDR2 FQGNSA come from the germline V gene. The chain's CDR3 is CASSPRLQYF. The CDR3 DNA reads as TGTGCCAGCAGCCCCAGGCTGCAGTATTTT.

In this sample, this clonotype turned up a few times. The chain couples TRBV11-1 to TRBJ2-7, with D unresolved. Trimming removed 6 bases from V and 0 bases from J, with 18 bases in between. Germline assignment: CDR1 SGHAT and CDR2 FQDESV (reference sequence). The CDR3 contains 16 residues. Here the CDR3 DNA reads TGTGCCAGCAGTCCACCACCCGGCGGCCACTCCTACGAGCAGTACTTC. This codes for CASSPPPGGHSYEQYF.

This clonotype was observed a handful of times. The chain carries TRBV7-8 and TRBJ2-5; 10 positions agree with TRBD2. Germline loops: CDR1 SGHVS, CDR2 FQNEAQ. With V trimmed by 5 bases and J by 5 bases, 2 bases remained unmatched. The CDR3 spans 13 residues. CDR3 in amino acids: CASSPAGGETQYF. The CDR3, as DNA: TGTGCCAGCAGCCCAGCGGGAGGGGAGACCCAGTACTTC.

This chain links TRBV9 with TRBJ1-2, with no clear D. Trimming shortened V by 0 bases and J by 0 bases, and 9 bases separated the two germline ends. The CDR3 consists of 15 residues. Per germline, CDR1 SGDLS and CDR2 YYNGEE. The CDR3 region has the DNA TGTGCCAGCAGCGTAGACGGCAGTACTAACTATGGCTACACCTTC. Translating gives CASSVDGSTNYGYTF. The whole variable domain, filled in from reference TRBV9 and TRBJ1-2, reads DSGVTQTPKHLITATGQRVTLRCSPRSGDLSVYWYQQSLDQGLQFLIQYYNGEERAKGNILERFSAQQFPDLHSELNLSSLELGDSALYFCASSVDGSTNYGYTFGSGTRLTVV.

This clonotype has just one count. CDR3 coding DNA: TGTGCCAGCAGCTTGATGTGGGGTAGCGGAGGCTCGGGGGAGACCCAGTACTTC. Residues: CASSLMWGSGGSGETQYF. This sequence joins TRBV7-8 and TRBJ2-5; perhaps TRBD2 as D (6 bases). Germline assignment: CDR1 SGHVS and CDR2 FQNEAQ. The CDR3 consists of 18 residues. Deletions cut 3 bases from V and 5 bases from J, with 25 bases between.

Comment on this clonotype: Just one base apart from a much larger clone, this may be a read error. The genes are TRBV4-1 and TRBJ2-5, with 14 positions matching TRBD2. Germline V gene lookup returns CDR1 MGHRA and CDR2 YSYEKL. The CDR3 covers 19 residues. Unmatched junction bases numbered 15, after V lost 4 bases and J lost 5 bases. CDR3 protein: CASSLVGLAGARVRETQYF. The CDR3 nucleotides read TGCGCCAGCAGCCTAGTGGGACTAGCGGGAGCTCGGGTTAGGGAGACCCAGTACTTC.